This TCR beta chain comes out of a study of PD-L1 blockade in urothelial cancer. Study summary: Bladder-origin urothelial cancer in males described about 90% of the 29 patients. Blood was tested 3 weeks (second dose) and 6 weeks into treatment. Whole-study results and caveats: Tumor-associated clones in blood expanded more at 3 weeks in durable-benefit patients.

This sample's time point: peripheral blood 6 weeks after treatment start. Patients were diagnosed with urothelial carcinoma, either locally advanced or metastatic. Turning to this clone: Its specificity is not known.

The CDR3 extends over 16 amino acids. Trimming took 4 bases from V and 0 from J, leaving 14 bases between them. Germline loops: CDR1 SGHKS, CDR2 YYEKEE (reference sequence). Libraries were prepared by immunoSEQ multiplex PCR; TCRdb keeps only in-frame clonotypes and omits some of them. The profile shows 100,000 to 150,000 clones, 86% of them singletons. The rearrangement links TRBV5-5 to TRBJ1-5; D unresolved. The receptor was derived from a man over 45 with urothelial cancer. Sequenced here: PBMCs, sampled around atezolizumab (anti-PD-L1) treatment. CDR3 bases: TGTGCCAGCAGCCTGTATGGGCAGCCTAGCAATCAGCCCCAGCATTTT. Its translation: CASSLYGQPSNQPQHF.